This TCR beta chain was recovered during a study of metastatic and nonmetastatic thyroid tumors. In the study overall: Malignant and benign thyroid patients had repertoires compared in peripheral blood and tumor or nodule tissue.

CDR3 size: 14 residues. Germline CDR1 reads SNHLY; CDR2 reads FYNNEI. Trimming removed 6 bases from V and 0 bases from J, with 9 bases in between. Before thyroid surgery, none of the patients had received any treatment. TCRdb recomputed clones from the PCR reads via MiXCR. Among some 15,000 clones, about 29% were seen once, and the ten largest hold approximately 52%. This clone was recorded many times. This TCR derives from a male donor with papillary thyroid cancer or a benign thyroid nodule (not recorded which). Some clones in this sample may be carry-over from other donors' samples. Source material: tumor tissue. The V gene is TRBV2, the J gene TRBJ2-1; no clear D gene. CDR3 sequence: CASRDLRSYNEQFF. The CDR3, as DNA: TGTGCCAGCAGGGATCTACGCTCCTACAATGAGCAGTTCTTC. Combining the CDR3 with reference TRBV2 and TRBJ2-1 gives the whole variable domain EPEVTQTPSHQVTQMGQEVILRCVPISNHLYFYWYRQILGQKVEFLVSFYNNEISEKSEIFDDQFSVERPDGSNFTLKIRSTKLEDSAMYFCASRDLRSYNEQFFGPGTRLTVL.